One and the same sample provided the 30 T cell receptor beta chains below, sequenced in a study of CD4 T cell repertoires in COVID-19. Profiling relied on immunoSEQ multiplex PCR, and the TCRdb table lists in-frame clones only, not all of them. This sample has 60,000 to 90,000 clones, with 83% found just once. Source: CD4+ T cells from peripheral blood, taken after recovery from COVID-19. These receptors all come from a human donor who had COVID-19.

The V gene is TRBV7-2, the J gene TRBJ2-7, with TRBD1 as a possible D gene (6 bases). This CDR3 comprises 14 residues. The germline CDR1 and CDR2 sequences are SGHTA and FQGNSA. Trimming pared 5 bases from V and 0 bases from J, leaving 11 bases between. CDR3 region: CASSGVGASYEQYF. The CDR3 DNA sequence: TGTGCCAGCAGCGGAGTGGGGGCCTCCTACGAGCAGTACTTC.

This clone has only a few counts. The CDR3 loop reads CASQQRLLQETQYF. CDR3 in DNA: TGTGCCAGCCAACAGAGGCTGCTCCAAGAGACCCAGTACTTC. This chain connects TRBV28 to TRBJ2-5; D unclear. This CDR3 is 14 amino acids long. Between the trimmed V and J ends, which lost 8 bases and 1 base, there was a span of 14 bases. Germline V gives CDR1 MDHEN, CDR2 SYDVKM.

J is TRBJ2-3 and V is TRBV28, with D maybe TRBD2 (5 bases). Germline V lookup: CDR1 MDHEN, CDR2 SYDVKM. The V and J ends lost 8 bases and 3 bases respectively, with 18 bases between them. The CDR3 is 15 residues long. CDR3: CASGSREGRTDTQYF. The CDR3 DNA sequence: TGTGCCAGCGGAAGCCGGGAAGGCCGAACAGATACGCAGTATTTT.

The chain carries TRBV19 and TRBJ1-5; D gene ambiguous. Trimming left V 3 bases short and J 1 base short, with 4 bases between. CDR1 is LNHDA, CDR2 SQIVND, per germline (reference sequence). The CDR3 sequence is 13 residues long. As DNA, the CDR3 is TGTGCCAGTAGTATGGTCAGCAATCAGCCCCAGCATTTT. Its translation is CASSMVSNQPQHF.

The chain recombines TRBV6-1 with TRBJ1-5; D uncertain. V lost 1 base, J lost 10 bases, and 11 bases lay in between. CDR3 length: 13 amino acids. Germline CDR1 MNHNS, CDR2 SASEGT. DNA for the CDR3: TGTGCCAGCAGTGAAGGCCGGTTCACTCCCCAGCATTTT. As protein: CASSEGRFTPQHF.

Only one count was recorded for this clone. The DNA of the CDR3 is TGTGCCAGCAGCGTAGGTGGTAGCCCAATCACAGATACGCAGTATTTT. Protein: CASSVGGSPITDTQYF. The rearrangement joins TRBV9 to TRBJ2-3, with D unresolved. The CDR3 runs 16 residues. Germline V gene data show CDR1 as SGDLS and CDR2 as YYNGEE. Trimming took 0 bases from V and 2 from J, leaving 13 bases between them.

The chain is built from TRBV5-1 and TRBJ2-5; 13 nucleotides agree with TRBD2. After removal of 6 bases from V and 1 base from J, the junction contained 3 bases not matched to a gene. The CDR3 runs to 15 residues. CDR1 and CDR2 (germline): SGHRS, YFSETQ. CDR3 nucleotide sequence: TGCGCCAGCAAACTAGCGGGAGGGCCCCAAGAGACCCAGTACTTC. Residues: CASKLAGGPQETQYF. Full variable domain (outside the CDR3, taken from reference TRBV5-1 and TRBJ2-5): KAGVTQTPRYLIKTRGQQVTLSCSPISGHRSVSWYQQTPGQGLQFLFEYFSETQRNKGNFPGRFSGRQFSNSRSEMNVSTLELGDSALYLCASKLAGGPQETQYFGPGTRLLVL.

V and J are TRBV29-1 and TRBJ1-6; a possible D gene is TRBD1 (5 bases). V was shortened by 5 bases and J by 8 bases, with 13 bases between the two germline ends. The germline V gene has CDR1 SQVTM and CDR2 ANQGSEA. This CDR3 is 13 amino acids long. The CDR3 DNA is TGCAGCGTTCGAGGGGCTGACGATTCACCCCTCCACTTT. Translation: CSVRGADDSPLHF.

Many counts were recorded for this clone. V and J are TRBV5-6 and TRBJ1-2; 8 nucleotides align to TRBD1. Losses at the gene ends were 0 bases for V and 9 bases for J; bases not matched to a gene: 7. There are 14 residues in the CDR3. The germline gives CDR1 SGHDT, CDR2 YYEEEE. The CDR3 region is CASSLDWTGHRYTF. CDR3 nucleotide sequence: TGTGCCAGCAGCTTGGATTGGACAGGGCATCGCTACACCTTC.

The rearrangement joins TRBV3-1 (or the pseudogene TRBV3-2) to TRBJ2-7; the D gene is possibly TRBD2 (6 bases). CDR3 length: 15 residues. From germline, CDR1 is LGHDT and CDR2 YNNKEL (reference sequence). With 1 base removed from V and 2 bases from J, the gap between germline ends came to 12 bases. The CDR3 coding sequence is TGTGCCAGCAGCCAAGCAATCGGGAGCGCCTACGAGCAGTACTTC. It encodes CASSQAIGSAYEQYF.

This clone is judged medium-sized (0.01 to 0.1%). DNA of the CDR3: TGCAGCGTTGCCACCTCTGGAAACACCATATATTTT. Its translation is CSVATSGNTIYF. The V and J genes are TRBV29-1 and TRBJ1-3; D remains unclear. The CDR3 extends over 12 amino acids. V dropped 4 bases and J dropped 0 bases, with 4 bases sitting between them. Germline V gene lookup returns CDR1 SQVTM and CDR2 ANQGSEA.

This clone was found a few times. This rearrangement joins TRBV6-6 to TRBJ1-4, with TRBD1 matching over 12 bases. V lost 6 bases, J lost 7 bases, and 18 bases stayed unmatched. CDR3 size: 19 residues. Per germline, CDR1 MNHNY and CDR2 SVGAGI (reference sequence). CDR3 nucleotides: TGTGCCAGCAGCTCTGACTCACCGGGACAGGGGGCGAATCGTGAAAAACTGTTTTTT. Amino acids: CASSSDSPGQGANREKLFF.

A few counts support this clone. The rearrangement links TRBV28 to TRBJ1-5; D is perhaps TRBD1 (5 bases). Germline V gives CDR1 MDHEN, CDR2 SYDVKM. This CDR3 is built from 16 residues. The V and J ends lost 5 bases and 4 bases respectively, with 18 bases between them. In DNA, the CDR3 is TGTGCCAGCAGTACGAAGCATATGGGGGGTAATCAGCCCCAGCATTTT. Translated: CASSTKHMGGNQPQHF.

Comments on this clone: The junction does not match germline at one end; this may be a read error. The rearrangement joins TRBV20-1 to TRBJ2-1; either TRBD1 or TRBD2 may supply D (5 bases each). Germline V gives CDR1 DFQATT, CDR2 SNEGSKA (reference sequence). The CDR3 length is 11 residues. This CDR3 is CSARGDLGQFF. CDR3 nucleotides: TGCAGTGCAAGAGGGGATCTGGGGCAGTTCTTC.

The chain uses TRBV6-5 and TRBJ2-2, with 8 bases fitting TRBD1. The CDR3 sequence is 15 residues long. The junction had 7 bases not matched to a gene; V was cut back by 6 bases and J by 4 bases. Germline CDR1 reads MNHEY; CDR2 reads SVGAGI. Here the CDR3 DNA reads TGTGCCAGCAGAGGGACGACAGGGGTCACCGGGGAGCTGTTTTTT. Its translation is CASRGTTGVTGELFF.

This chain links TRBV24-1 with TRBJ2-1, with D perhaps being TRBD1 or TRBD2 (5 bases each). CDR3 length equals 16 residues. The ends were cut back, 2 bases at V and 4 bases at J, with 14 bases in the middle. The germline V gene has CDR1 KGHDR and CDR2 SFDVKD. The CDR3 spells CATSDSGRGGYNEQFF. The CDR3, as DNA: TGTGCCACCAGTGATTCGGGACGGGGTGGATACAATGAGCAGTTCTTC.

This clone was counted once. The chain has TRBV4-1 and TRBJ1-1, with 9 nucleotides matching TRBD1. V lost 3 bases to trimming and J lost 1 base; unmatched junction nucleotides: 6. The CDR3 extends over 16 amino acids. From germline, CDR1 is MGHRA and CDR2 YSYEKL. CDR3 nucleotides: TGCGCCAGCAGCCAGAGAGGGACAGGGACGAACACTGAAGCTTTCTTT. Its protein product is CASSQRGTGTNTEAFF.

The V gene is TRBV28, the J gene TRBJ1-1; 7 positions match TRBD1. This CDR3 comprises 14 residues. Germline V gives CDR1 MDHEN, CDR2 SYDVKM. Trimming removed 6 bases from V and 1 base from J; junction bases left unmatched: 5. As DNA, the CDR3 is TGTGCCAGCAGGCCGACAGGGCAGAACACTGAAGCTTTCTTT. Its translation: CASRPTGQNTEAFF.

The chain uses TRBV7-9 and TRBJ2-1, with TRBD1 identical over 8 bases. The junction had 3 bases not matched to a gene; V was cut back by 4 bases and J by 10 bases. The length of the CDR3 is 12 residues. Germline-derived CDR1 and CDR2 are SEHNR and FQNEAQ (reference sequence). Written as DNA, the CDR3 is TGTGCCAGCAGCTCCCCAGGGGGCGAGCAGTTCTTC. This translates into CASSSPGGEQFF.

The gene calls are TRBV10-3 and TRBJ2-1; D may be TRBD1 or TRBD2 (5 bases each). V was clipped by 7 bases and J by 10 bases, with 20 bases between them. This CDR3 region has 14 residues. The germline CDR1 and CDR2 sequences are ENHRY and SYGVKD. CDR3 nucleotides: TGTGCCATCACCGGATCCGGGGCCAGAGGGGAGCAGTTCTTC. The encoded protein is CAITGSGARGEQFF.

This sequence joins TRBV19 and TRBJ2-5, with 7 bases fitting TRBD1. The trim removed 5 bases at V and 1 base at J, leaving 7 bases unmatched. The length of the CDR3 is 15 residues. Germline V CDR1 and CDR2: LNHDA, SQIVND (reference sequence). The CDR3 loop is CASSSHRGAQETQYF. In DNA form, the CDR3 reads TGTGCCAGTAGTTCTCACAGGGGAGCCCAAGAGACCCAGTACTTC.

V gene TRBV6-5 combines with J gene TRBJ2-3, with D hard to call. In germline, CDR1 is MNHEY, CDR2 SVGAGI. This CDR3 region has 12 residues. V was trimmed by 8 bases and J by 9 bases, leaving 15 bases between them. CDR3 loop: CASQRDPRTQYF. In DNA, the CDR3 is TGTGCCAGCCAAAGAGACCCCCGCACGCAGTATTTT.

The CDR3: CASSLRGVTYEQYF. DNA of the CDR3: TGTGCCAGCAGTTTACGGGGGGTTACCTACGAGCAGTACTTC. The chain is built from TRBV27 and TRBJ2-7; 7 positions match TRBD2. This CDR3 contains 14 residues. Germline trimming cut 2 bases from V and 2 bases from J; bases unmatched to any gene: 3. The germline gives CDR1 MNHEY, CDR2 SMNVEV (reference sequence).

The chain employs TRBV28 and TRBJ2-2; 9 positions agree with TRBD2. This CDR3 contains 14 residues. Looked up from germline, CDR1 is MDHEN and CDR2 is SYDVKM. Trimming removed 6 bases from V and 5 bases from J; junction bases left unmatched: 4. The CDR3 nucleotides are TGTGCCAGCAGGCGACTAGCGGAGACCGGGGAGCTGTTTTTT. This translates into CASRRLAETGELFF.

This chain uses TRBV6-5 with TRBJ2-4; no clear D. The V end was cut by 5 bases, the J end by 7 bases, with 15 bases between. From germline, CDR1 is MNHEY and CDR2 SVGAGI. This CDR3 spans 14 amino acids. The CDR3 sequence is CASSLGLGGNIQYF. The CDR3 region has the DNA TGTGCCAGCAGTCTGGGCCTAGGTGGTAACATTCAGTACTTC.

The chain employs TRBV4-2 and TRBJ2-2; D tentatively fits TRBD1 or TRBD2 (5 bases each). This CDR3 has 15 amino acids. Looked up from germline, CDR1 is LGHNA and CDR2 is YNFKEQ. V lost 0 bases and J lost 4, with 9 bases in between. The CDR3 coding sequence is TGTGCCAGCAGCCAAGATAAGGGGAGCACCGGGGAGCTGTTTTTT. Translating gives CASSQDKGSTGELFF.

V is TRBV14 and J is TRBJ2-1, with D perhaps TRBD2 (6 bases). Germline-derived CDR1 and CDR2 are SGHDN and FVKESK. This CDR3 has 16 residues. Deletions cut 4 bases from V and 6 bases from J, with 19 bases between. The chain's CDR3 is CASSRPGLSVGNEQFF. The CDR3 DNA sequence: TGTGCCAGCAGCCGGCCGGGACTCAGCGTCGGCAATGAGCAGTTCTTC.

The chain couples TRBV19 to TRBJ1-5; 8 positions agree with TRBD1. The CDR3 consists of 15 residues. The V gene end was trimmed by 6 bases and the J gene end by 2 bases; junction bases not matched to a gene: 6. CDR1 is LNHDA, CDR2 SQIVND, per germline (reference sequence). The CDR3 sequence: CASRAGGWGNQPQHF. The CDR3 DNA reads as TGTGCCAGTAGAGCAGGGGGCTGGGGCAATCAGCCCCAGCATTTT.

The chain joins TRBV6-5 to TRBJ2-7; D gene uncertain. The germline gives CDR1 MNHEY, CDR2 SVGAGI. The CDR3 has 12 amino acids. V shed 5 bases and J shed 2 bases, with 7 bases lying between them. CDR3 region: CASSTSAYEQYF. In nucleotides, the CDR3 is TGTGCCAGCAGTACATCGGCCTACGAGCAGTACTTC.

This clone was detected only once. The chain has TRBV6-2 or TRBV6-3 and TRBJ1-5, with D uncertain. The CDR3 extends over 14 amino acids. V lost 0 bases, J lost 7 bases, and 10 bases lay in between. Per germline, CDR1 MNHEY and CDR2 SVGEGT. The CDR3 DNA reads as TGTGCCAGCAGTTACTCTGTAGGATGGCAGCCCCAGCATTTT. It yields the protein CASSYSVGWQPQHF.